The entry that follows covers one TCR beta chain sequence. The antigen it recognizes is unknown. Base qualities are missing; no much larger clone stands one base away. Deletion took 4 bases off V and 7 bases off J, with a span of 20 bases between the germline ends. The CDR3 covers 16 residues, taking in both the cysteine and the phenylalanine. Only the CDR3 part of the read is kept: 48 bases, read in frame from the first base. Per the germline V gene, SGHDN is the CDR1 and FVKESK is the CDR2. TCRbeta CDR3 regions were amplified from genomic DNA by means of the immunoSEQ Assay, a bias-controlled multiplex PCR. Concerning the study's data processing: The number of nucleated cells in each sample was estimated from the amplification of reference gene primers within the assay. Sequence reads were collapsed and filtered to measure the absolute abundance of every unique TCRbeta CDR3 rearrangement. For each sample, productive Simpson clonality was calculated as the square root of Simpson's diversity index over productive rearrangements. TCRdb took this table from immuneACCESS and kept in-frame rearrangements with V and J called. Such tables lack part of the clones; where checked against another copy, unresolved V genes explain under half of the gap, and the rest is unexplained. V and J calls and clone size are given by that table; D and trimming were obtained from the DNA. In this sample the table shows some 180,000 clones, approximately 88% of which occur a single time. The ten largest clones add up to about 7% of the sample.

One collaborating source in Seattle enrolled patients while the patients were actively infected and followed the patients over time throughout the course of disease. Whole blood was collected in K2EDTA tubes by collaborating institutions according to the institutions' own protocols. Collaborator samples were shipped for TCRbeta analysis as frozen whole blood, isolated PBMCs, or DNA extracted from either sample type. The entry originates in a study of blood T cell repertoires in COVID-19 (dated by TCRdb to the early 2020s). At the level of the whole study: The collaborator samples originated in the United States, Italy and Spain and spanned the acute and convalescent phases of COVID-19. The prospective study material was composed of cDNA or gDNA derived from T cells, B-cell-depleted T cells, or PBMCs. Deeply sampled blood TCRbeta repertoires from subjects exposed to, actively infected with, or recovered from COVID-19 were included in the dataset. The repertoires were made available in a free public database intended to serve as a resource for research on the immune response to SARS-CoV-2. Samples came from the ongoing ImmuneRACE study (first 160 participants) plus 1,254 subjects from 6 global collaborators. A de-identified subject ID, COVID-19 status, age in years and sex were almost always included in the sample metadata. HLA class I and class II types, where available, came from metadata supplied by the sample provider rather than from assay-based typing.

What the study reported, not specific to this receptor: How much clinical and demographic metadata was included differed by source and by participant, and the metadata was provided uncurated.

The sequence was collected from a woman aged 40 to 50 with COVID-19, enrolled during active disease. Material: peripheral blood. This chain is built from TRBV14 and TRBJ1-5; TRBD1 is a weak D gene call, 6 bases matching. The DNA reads TGTGCCAGCAGCCGAGTAAGCGGGACACGGGGGCAGCCCCAGCATTTT. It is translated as CASSRVSGTRGQPQHF.